Reported below is one T cell receptor (beta chain). Original analysis: Counts of nucleated cells, estimated from reference gene primer amplification, were obtained. Profiling relied on immunoSEQ multiplex PCR, and the TCRdb table lists in-frame clones only, not all of them. From that table come the V and J calls and clone size; the DNA was used to work out D and trimming. The data show 70,000 or so clones, with around 80% seen just once and around 13% held by the top ten. These data belong to a study of blood T cell repertoires in COVID-19. Background on the study: Acute and convalescent COVID-19 specimens originated in the United States, Italy and Spain. From T cells, B-cell-depleted T cells, or PBMCs came the material, which was cDNA or gDNA.

Enrolment of Seattle patients took place during active infection, and they were followed longitudinally. V trimming: 7 bases; J trimming: 3 bases; junction bases outside the gene matches: 5. The CDR3 contains 13 residues. CDR1 LGHDT and CDR2 YNNKEL come from the germline V gene (reference sequence). The sequenced sample consisted of peripheral blood. The TCR comes from a man between 45 and 60 years old with COVID-19, enrolled during active disease. The chain couples TRBV3-1 (or the pseudogene TRBV3-2) to TRBJ2-5; 7 bases line up with TRBD1. DNA for the CDR3: TGTGCCAGCACCCGACAGGGTGAAGAGACCCAGTACTTC. Encoded protein: CASTRQGEETQYF.